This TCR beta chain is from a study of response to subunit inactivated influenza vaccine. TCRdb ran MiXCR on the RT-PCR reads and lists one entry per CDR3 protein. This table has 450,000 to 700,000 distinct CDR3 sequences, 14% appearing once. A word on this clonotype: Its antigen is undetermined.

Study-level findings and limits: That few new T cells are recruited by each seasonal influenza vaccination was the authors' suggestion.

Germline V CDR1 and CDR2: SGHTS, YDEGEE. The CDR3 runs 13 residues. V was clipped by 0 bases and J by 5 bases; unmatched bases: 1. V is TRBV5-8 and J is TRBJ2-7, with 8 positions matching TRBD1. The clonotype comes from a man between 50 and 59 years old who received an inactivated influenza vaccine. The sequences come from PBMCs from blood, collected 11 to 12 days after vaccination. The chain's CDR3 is CASSLDRGDEQYF. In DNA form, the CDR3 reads TGTGCCAGCAGCTTGGACAGGGGGGACGAGCAGTACTTC.